The T cell receptor beta chain described here comes from a study of CD8+CD57+ T cells in acquired aplastic anemia. The study, taken as a whole, reports: No significant difference in CD8+ Simpson's diversity was found between patients and controls.

Germline values: CDR1 PRHDT, CDR2 FYEKMQ (reference sequence). V shed 3 bases and J shed 2 bases, with 13 bases lying between them. The CDR3 length is 15 residues. All sequencing subjects had displayed CD8+CD57+ cell expansion on flow cytometry. The TCR beta profiling, which covered VDJ combination and CDR3 sequence, was carried out using genomic DNA as the template. TCRdb independently ran MiXCR on the reads; one entry per CDR3 protein. The data show approximately 200,000 distinct CDR3 sequences, over 40% seen once. Worth noting for this clonotype: Its antigen is undetermined. This may be a read error, as it is one base from a much larger clone.

The origin of this receptor is a human donor with aplastic anemia. The V and J genes are TRBV13 and TRBJ1-1; no clear D. The sequenced material came from sorted CD4+, CD8+, or CD8+CD57+ T cells (not recorded which) from PBMCs. The CDR3 nucleotides read TGTGCCAGCAGCTTCTCAGACCGAGCCAACACTGAAGCTTTCTTT. Residues: CASSFSDRANTEAFF.